Presented here are 23 T cell receptor beta chains from one specimen sequenced in a study of blood T cell repertoires in COVID-19. Clones were sequenced by immunoSEQ multiplex PCR, and TCRdb holds only the in-frame ones, with some missing. Among about 45,000 clones listed, around 93% were seen once. The sample taken for sequencing was peripheral blood. The receptors stem from a human donor in a cohort sampled during active COVID-19.

The chain uses TRBV5-1 and TRBJ2-7; unclear D gene. V gave up 0 bases and J gave up 1 base, with 8 bases separating them. This CDR3 is 14 amino acids long. Germline V lookup: CDR1 SGHRS, CDR2 YFSETQ. The CDR3 sequence: CASSLDPRSYEQYF. The CDR3 DNA reads TGCGCCAGCAGCTTGGATCCACGGTCCTACGAGCAGTACTTC.

The chain uses TRBV7-3 and TRBJ2-7; 11 bases agree with TRBD2. Per the germline V gene, CDR1 is SGHTA and CDR2 is FQGTGA. V dropped 5 bases and J dropped 3; count of bases not matched to a gene: 3. The CDR3 extends over 14 amino acids. CDR3 sequence: CASSQGLAGYEQYF. In nucleotides, the CDR3 is TGTGCCAGCAGCCAAGGACTAGCGGGCTACGAGCAGTACTTC. The variable domain in full, completed from reference TRBV7-3 and TRBJ2-7, reads GAGVSQTPSNKVTEKGKYVELRCDPISGHTALYWYRQSLGQGPEFLIYFQGTGAADDSGLPNDRFFAVRPEGSVSTLKIQRTERGDSAVYLCASSQGLAGYEQYFGPGTRLTVT.

This clone was detected a few times. This rearrangement joins TRBV6-5 to TRBJ2-7; 13 bases fit TRBD2. Losses at the gene ends were 6 bases for V and 2 bases for J; bases not matched to a gene: 1. The CDR3 contains 14 residues. Germline assignment: CDR1 MNHEY and CDR2 SVGAGI. CDR3: CASRGLAGPYEQYF. CDR3 nucleotides: TGTGCCAGCAGGGGACTAGCGGGGCCCTACGAGCAGTACTTC.

This rearrangement joins TRBV7-8 to TRBJ2-5, with 11 nucleotides matching TRBD2. The J segment lost 5 bases and the V segment lost 1 base, leaving 15 bases of the junction unmatched. Germline loops: CDR1 SGHVS, CDR2 FQNEAQ. The CDR3 length is 19 residues. CDR3 loop: CASSLGPRLAGIRWETQYF. CDR3 in DNA: TGTGCCAGCAGCTTAGGGCCCAGACTAGCGGGGATCCGCTGGGAGACCCAGTACTTC.

This clone was observed a single time. The chain carries TRBV29-1 and TRBJ2-5; 8 bases align to TRBD1. The V segment lost 6 bases and the J segment 4 bases; nucleotides outside the gene matches: 7. CDR1 is SQVTM, CDR2 ANQGSEA, per germline. The CDR3 has 13 amino acids. The CDR3 here is CSVDRGSLETQYF. CDR3 sequence (DNA): TGCAGCGTCGACAGGGGTTCGCTAGAGACCCAGTACTTC.

The chain carries TRBV2 and TRBJ2-7; TRBD1 matches at 8 bases. Per germline, CDR1 SNHLY and CDR2 FYNNEI. With V trimmed by 6 bases and J by 1 base, 5 bases remained unmatched. The CDR3 length is 14 residues. The CDR3 sequence: CASRADRASYEQYF. CDR3 bases: TGTGCCAGCAGAGCGGACAGGGCTTCCTACGAGCAGTACTTC.

The table lists this clone with a count of one. The rearrangement joins TRBV6-6 to TRBJ1-6; D remains unclear. This CDR3 is 13 amino acids long. The V and J ends lost 6 bases and 3 bases respectively, with 6 bases between them. CDR1 is MNHNY, CDR2 SVGAGI, per germline (reference sequence). The CDR3 region has the DNA TGTGCCAGCAGCGGGGACTATAATTCACCCCTCCACTTT. Protein sequence: CASSGDYNSPLHF.

This chain joins TRBV28 and TRBJ2-1; a possible D gene is TRBD1 (5 bases). Trimming cost V 3 bases and J 5 bases, with 8 bases left between them. CDR1 and CDR2 (germline): MDHEN, SYDVKM. CDR3 length equals 13 residues. The CDR3 DNA sequence: TGTGCCAGCAGTTTGGGGCGGCACAATGAGCAGTTCTTC. Translation: CASSLGRHNEQFF.

The rearrangement joins TRBV7-7 to TRBJ2-5; weak D call: TRBD2 (7 bases). Germline V gene data show CDR1 as SSHAT and CDR2 as FNYEAQ (reference sequence). The CDR3 has 17 residues. V was shortened by 1 base and J by 4 bases, with 19 bases between the two germline ends. The CDR3 spells CASSLDPERGARETQYF. The CDR3 DNA is TGTGCCAGCAGCTTAGATCCGGAACGGGGGGCGCGAGAGACCCAGTACTTC.

V and J are TRBV23-1 and TRBJ2-3, with 11 bases matching TRBD1. TRBV23-1 is an ORF for which the function is uncertain. Germline trimming cut 2 bases from V and 6 bases from J; bases unmatched to any gene: 10. This CDR3 has 17 residues. CDR3 protein: CASSQPPDRGPGDTQYF. The CDR3 DNA reads as TGCGCCAGCAGTCAACCCCCGGACAGGGGGCCCGGGGATACGCAGTATTTT.

The rearrangement uses TRBV19 and TRBJ1-5; D is uncertain. Trimming removed 5 bases at V and 0 bases at J, with 11 bases between. Germline V gene lookup returns CDR1 LNHDA and CDR2 SQIVND (reference sequence). The CDR3 extends over 15 amino acids. The DNA for the CDR3 is TGTGCCAGTAGTTCCGTCTCGTATAGCAATCAGCCCCAGCATTTT. Amino acids: CASSSVSYSNQPQHF.

The gene calls are TRBV29-1 and TRBJ2-7; D call uncertain. Trimming removed 1 base at V and 2 bases at J, with 12 bases between. The germline V gene encodes CDR1 SQVTM and CDR2 ANQGSEA. The CDR3 consists of 14 residues. CDR3 nucleotides: TGCAGCGTTGAAGGTGCCCCGGGTCCCTACGAGCAGTACTTC. Its protein product is CSVEGAPGPYEQYF.

The chain has TRBV7-2 and TRBJ2-2; 11 bases agree with TRBD2. The length of the CDR3 is 17 residues. Germline CDR1 SGHTA, CDR2 FQGNSA. V gave up 5 bases and J gave up 8 bases; unmatched junction bases: 13. The CDR3 is CASSGPGLAAPKGELFF. The CDR3 nucleotides read TGTGCCAGCAGCGGGCCGGGACTAGCGGCCCCCAAGGGGGAGCTGTTTTTT.

The V call is TRBV7-2, the J call TRBJ2-5; the match to TRBD2 covers 15 bases. In germline, CDR1 is SGHTA, CDR2 FQGNSA. This CDR3 contains 16 residues. After removal of 4 bases from V and 10 bases from J, the junction contained 10 bases not matched to a gene. The CDR3 nucleotides are TGTGCCAGCAGCTCGGGACTAGCGGGGGGCTTGGAGGGCCAGTACTTC. This translates into CASSSGLAGGLEGQYF.

V is TRBV7-3 and J is TRBJ2-2; 10 bases fit TRBD2. Germline CDR1 SGHTA, CDR2 FQGTGA. Trimming cost V 0 bases and J 3 bases; bases outside gene matches: 1. The CDR3 sequence is 16 residues long. CDR3 in amino acids: CASSLTLAGDTGELFF. CDR3 nucleotides: TGTGCCAGCAGCTTAACGCTAGCGGGAGACACCGGGGAGCTGTTTTTT.

This clone was counted a single time. The chain employs TRBV18 and TRBJ2-2, with unresolved D. Per germline, CDR1 KGHSH and CDR2 LQKENI. This CDR3 is 15 amino acids long. Trimming took 3 bases from V and 4 from J, leaving 12 bases between them. CDR3 region: CASSPFPSGTGELFF. The DNA of the CDR3 is TGTGCCAGCTCACCCTTCCCCTCCGGCACCGGGGAGCTGTTTTTT.

V is TRBV7-8 and J is TRBJ1-3, with D unresolved. Trimming stripped 5 bases from V and 1 base from J, with 18 bases between. Germline V gives CDR1 SGHVS, CDR2 FQNEAQ. This CDR3 region has 17 residues. DNA of the CDR3: TGTGCCAGCAGCCGAATTACTAGCACAGATTCTGGAAACACCATATATTTT. It encodes CASSRITSTDSGNTIYF.

The V call is TRBV7-2, the J call TRBJ1-5; 10 nucleotides line up with TRBD1. J lost 9 bases, V lost 1 base, and 9 bases had no gene match. This CDR3 is built from 16 residues. From germline, CDR1 is SGHTA and CDR2 FQGNSA. The CDR3 protein is CASSLVGTGDLMPQHF. CDR3 DNA sequence: TGTGCCAGCAGCTTAGTGGGGACAGGGGATTTGATGCCCCAGCATTTT. The full variable domain, completed using reference TRBV7-2 and TRBJ1-5, is GAGVSQSPSNKVTEKGKDVELRCDPISGHTALYWYRQSLGQGLEFLIYFQGNSAPDKSGLPSDRFSAERTGGSVSTLTIQRTQQEDSAVYLCASSLVGTGDLMPQHFGDGTRLSIL.

This chain joins TRBV25-1 and TRBJ2-5; the match to TRBD2 covers 9 bases. The junction had 12 bases not matched to a gene; V was cut back by 8 bases and J by 5 bases. CDR3 length: 15 residues. Germline V gives CDR1 MGHDK, CDR2 SYGVNS. The CDR3 is CASGHRGGGSETQYF. CDR3 DNA sequence: TGTGCCAGCGGCCATCGCGGGGGGGGTTCGGAGACCCAGTACTTC.

This sequence joins TRBV5-5 and TRBJ1-1; D gene ambiguous. Germline V CDR1 and CDR2: SGHKS, YYEKEE (reference sequence). V was pared by 0 bases and J by 1 base, with 4 bases between. The CDR3 length is 13 residues. CDR3 protein: CASSLGANTEAFF. The CDR3 DNA is TGTGCCAGCAGCTTGGGGGCGAACACTGAAGCTTTCTTT.

The chain is built from TRBV11-1 and TRBJ2-3; 10 bases line up with TRBD1. The CDR3 is made up of 16 amino acids. Germline V gene data show CDR1 as SGHAT and CDR2 as FQDESV (reference sequence). Trimming removed 3 bases from V and 4 bases from J; junction bases left unmatched: 7. Written as DNA, the CDR3 is TGTGCCAGCAGCTTTTGGCGGGACAGGGGTCCAGATACGCAGTATTTT. Its protein is CASSFWRDRGPDTQYF. The variable domain in full, with the rest retrieved from reference TRBV11-1 and TRBJ2-3, is EAEVAQSPRYKITEKSQAVAFWCDPISGHATLYWYRQILGQGPELLVQFQDESVVDDSQLPKDRFSAERLKGVDSTLKIQPAELGDSAMYLCASSFWRDRGPDTQYFGPGTRLTVL.

The chain joins TRBV9 to TRBJ1-1; 10 bases align to TRBD1. This CDR3 has 14 residues. After removal of 4 bases from V and 5 bases from J, the junction contained 5 bases not matched to a gene. Germline CDR1 SGDLS, CDR2 YYNGEE. The CDR3 nucleotides are TGTGCCAGCAGCCCGGGGACAGGGGAGACTGAAGCTTTCTTT. As protein: CASSPGTGETEAFF.

The chain combines TRBV29-1 with TRBJ2-5, with TRBD1 as a possible D gene (5 bases). The CDR3 sequence is 11 residues long. CDR1 SQVTM and CDR2 ANQGSEA come from the germline V gene. V lost 4 bases, J lost 3 bases, and 6 bases lay in between. The CDR3 DNA sequence: TGCAGCGTTGGACAGAAAGAGACCCAGTACTTC. Its protein is CSVGQKETQYF.